The clone carrying this T cell receptor (beta chain) was observed a handful of times. The antigen remains undetermined. The sample belongs to a study of T cell repertoires in cytomegalovirus infection. Across the whole study: Recently described HLA-C-restricted plus well-studied HLA-B-restricted CMV epitopes were used. Overall study findings and caveats: Dominant in the ex vivo response were TCR beta clonotypes restricted by HLA-C and specific for CMV.

Trimming cost V 8 bases and J 5 bases, with 16 bases left between them. The CDR3 is 13 residues long. In germline, CDR1 is MNHEY, CDR2 SVGAGI. TCRdb processed the reads anew with MiXCR; each CDR3 protein has one entry. The sample records 110,000 or so distinct CDR3 sequences, over 25% being singletons. This specimen was CD8+ T cells from cultured PBMCs, taken from culture after CMV antigen stimulation. V gene TRBV6-5 combines with J gene TRBJ2-7; D is perhaps TRBD2 (7 bases). This receptor was identified in a human donor in good health (CMV status not recorded). Some clones in this sample may be carry-over from other donors' samples. The CDR3 loop reads CASARGAADEQYF. In DNA, the CDR3 is TGTGCCAGCGCTCGGGGGGCGGCCGACGAGCAGTACTTC.